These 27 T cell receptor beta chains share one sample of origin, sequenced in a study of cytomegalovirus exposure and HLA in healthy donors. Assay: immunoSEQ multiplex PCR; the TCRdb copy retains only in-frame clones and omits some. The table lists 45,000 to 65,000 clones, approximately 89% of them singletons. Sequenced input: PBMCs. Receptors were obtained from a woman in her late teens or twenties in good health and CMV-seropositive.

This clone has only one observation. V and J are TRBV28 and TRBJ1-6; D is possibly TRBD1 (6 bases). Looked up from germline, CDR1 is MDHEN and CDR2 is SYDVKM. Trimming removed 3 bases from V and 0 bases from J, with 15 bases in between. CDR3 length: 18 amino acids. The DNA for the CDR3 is TGTGCCAGCAGTTTCTCAGGGGCGTCGAGCTCCTATAATTCACCCCTCCACTTT. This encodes CASSFSGASSSYNSPLHF.

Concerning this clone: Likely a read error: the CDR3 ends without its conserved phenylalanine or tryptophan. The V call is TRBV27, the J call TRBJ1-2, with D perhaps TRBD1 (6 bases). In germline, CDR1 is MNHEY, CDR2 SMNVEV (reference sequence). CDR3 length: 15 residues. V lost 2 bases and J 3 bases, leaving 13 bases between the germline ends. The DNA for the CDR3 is TGTGCCAGCAGTTTAGGGGGAACAGGGTACTATGGCTACACCCTC. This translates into CASSLGGTGYYGYTL.

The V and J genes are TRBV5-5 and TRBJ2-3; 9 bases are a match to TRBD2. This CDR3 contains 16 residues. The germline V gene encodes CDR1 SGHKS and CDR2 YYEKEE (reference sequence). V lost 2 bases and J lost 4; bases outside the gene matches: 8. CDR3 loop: CASSFRTSVDSDTQYF. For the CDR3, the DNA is TGTGCCAGCAGCTTCAGGACTAGCGTAGACTCAGATACGCAGTATTTT.

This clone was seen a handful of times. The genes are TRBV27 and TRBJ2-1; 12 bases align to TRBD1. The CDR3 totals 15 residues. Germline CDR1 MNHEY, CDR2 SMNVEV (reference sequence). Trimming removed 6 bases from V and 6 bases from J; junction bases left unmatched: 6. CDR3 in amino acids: CASRAGQGAFNEQFF. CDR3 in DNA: TGTGCCAGCAGAGCGGGACAGGGGGCTTTCAATGAGCAGTTCTTC.

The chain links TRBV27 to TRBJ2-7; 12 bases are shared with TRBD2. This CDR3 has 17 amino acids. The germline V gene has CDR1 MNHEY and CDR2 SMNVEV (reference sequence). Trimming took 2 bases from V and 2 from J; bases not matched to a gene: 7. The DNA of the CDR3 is TGTGCCAGCAGTTTACTAACTAGCGGGGGGTCTACCTACGAGCAGTACTTC. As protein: CASSLLTSGGSTYEQYF.

This CDR3 reads CATRGQATDTQYF. CDR3 DNA sequence: TGTGCCACCCGGGGACAGGCTACAGATACGCAGTATTTT. The rearrangement uses TRBV15 and TRBJ2-3, with 8 nucleotides matching TRBD1. The trim removed 8 bases at V and 3 bases at J, leaving 4 bases unmatched. This CDR3 comprises 13 residues. CDR1 LNHNV and CDR2 YYDKDF come from the germline V gene (reference sequence).

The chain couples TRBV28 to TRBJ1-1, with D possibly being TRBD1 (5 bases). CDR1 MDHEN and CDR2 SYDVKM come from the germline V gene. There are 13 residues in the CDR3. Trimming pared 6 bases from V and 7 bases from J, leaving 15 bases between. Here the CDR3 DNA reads TGTGCCAGCAGAGCTCCGGACAAGAGTGAAGCTTTCTTT. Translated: CASRAPDKSEAFF.

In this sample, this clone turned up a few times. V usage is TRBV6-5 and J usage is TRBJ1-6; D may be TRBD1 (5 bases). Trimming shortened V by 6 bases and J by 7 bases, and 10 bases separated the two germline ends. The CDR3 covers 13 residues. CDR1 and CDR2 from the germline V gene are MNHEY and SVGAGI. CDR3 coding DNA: TGTGCCAGCAGAGGGGAGGGGAATTCACCCCTCCACTTT. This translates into CASRGEGNSPLHF.

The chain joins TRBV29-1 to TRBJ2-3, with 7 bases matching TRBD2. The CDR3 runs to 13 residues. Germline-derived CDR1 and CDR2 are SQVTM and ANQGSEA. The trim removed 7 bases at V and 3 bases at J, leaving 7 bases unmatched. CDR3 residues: CSDSSGGTDTQYF. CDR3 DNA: TGCAGCGACTCTTCGGGGGGAACAGATACGCAGTATTTT.

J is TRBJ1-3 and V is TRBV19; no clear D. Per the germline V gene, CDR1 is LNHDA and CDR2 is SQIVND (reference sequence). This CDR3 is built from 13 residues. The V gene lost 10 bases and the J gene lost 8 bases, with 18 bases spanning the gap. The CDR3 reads CATPDQRRDTIYF. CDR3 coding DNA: TGTGCCACCCCGGACCAAAGGAGGGACACCATATATTTT.

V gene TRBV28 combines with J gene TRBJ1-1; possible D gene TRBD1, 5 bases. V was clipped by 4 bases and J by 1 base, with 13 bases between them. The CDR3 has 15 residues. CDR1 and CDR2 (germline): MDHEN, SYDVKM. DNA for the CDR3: TGTGCCAGCAGTTCCCCCGGGGGGAGGAACACTGAAGCTTTCTTT. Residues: CASSSPGGRNTEAFF.

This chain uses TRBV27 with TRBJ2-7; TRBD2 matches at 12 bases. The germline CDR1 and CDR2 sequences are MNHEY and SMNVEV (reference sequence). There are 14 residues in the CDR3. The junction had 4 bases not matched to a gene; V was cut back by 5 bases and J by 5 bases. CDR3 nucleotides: TGTGCCAGCAGTGAACTAGCGGGGGGCGACGAGCAGTACTTC. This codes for CASSELAGGDEQYF.

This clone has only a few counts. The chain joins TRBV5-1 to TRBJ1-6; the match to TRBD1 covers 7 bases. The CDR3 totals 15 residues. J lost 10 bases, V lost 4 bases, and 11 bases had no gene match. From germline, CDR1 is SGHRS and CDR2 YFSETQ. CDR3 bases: TGCGCCAGCAGCCCTCAACCGGGACAGATGTCACCCCTCCACTTT. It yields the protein CASSPQPGQMSPLHF.

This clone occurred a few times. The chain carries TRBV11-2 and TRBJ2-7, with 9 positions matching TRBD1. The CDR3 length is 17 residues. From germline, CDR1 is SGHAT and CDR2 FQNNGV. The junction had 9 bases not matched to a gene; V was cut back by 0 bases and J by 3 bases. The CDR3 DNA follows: TGTGCCAGCAGCTTAGATAGTCTGGGACAGGGATTCTACGAGCAGTACTTC. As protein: CASSLDSLGQGFYEQYF.

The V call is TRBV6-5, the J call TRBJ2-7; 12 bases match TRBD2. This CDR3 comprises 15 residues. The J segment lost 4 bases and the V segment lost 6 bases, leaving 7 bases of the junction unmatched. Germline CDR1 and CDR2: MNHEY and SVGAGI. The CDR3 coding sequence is TGTGCCAGCAGCTCTCTAGCGGGGGGGCCGTACGAGCAGTACTTC. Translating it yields CASSSLAGGPYEQYF.

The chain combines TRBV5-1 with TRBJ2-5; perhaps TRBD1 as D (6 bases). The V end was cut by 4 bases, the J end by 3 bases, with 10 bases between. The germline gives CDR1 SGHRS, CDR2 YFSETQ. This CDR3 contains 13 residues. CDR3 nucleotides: TGCGCCAGCAGCACAGGACAGAAAGAGACCCAGTACTTC. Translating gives CASSTGQKETQYF.

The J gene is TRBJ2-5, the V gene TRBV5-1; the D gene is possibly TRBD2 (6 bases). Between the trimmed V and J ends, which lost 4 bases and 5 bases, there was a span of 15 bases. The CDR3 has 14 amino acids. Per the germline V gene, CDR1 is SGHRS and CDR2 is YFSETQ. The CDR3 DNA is TGCGCCAGCAGCCCCGGAGGGAGCAGGGAGACCCAGTACTTC. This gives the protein CASSPGGSRETQYF.

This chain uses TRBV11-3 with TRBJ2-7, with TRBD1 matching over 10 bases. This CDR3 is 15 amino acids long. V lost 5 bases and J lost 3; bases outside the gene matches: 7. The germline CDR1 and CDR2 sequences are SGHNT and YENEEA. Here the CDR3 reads CASSPGTGVSYEQYF. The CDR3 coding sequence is TGTGCCAGCAGCCCGGGGACAGGGGTAAGCTACGAGCAGTACTTC. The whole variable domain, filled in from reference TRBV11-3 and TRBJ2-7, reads EAGVVQSPRYKIIEKKQPVAFWCNPISGHNTLYWYLQNLGQGPELLIRYENEEAVDDSQLPKDRFSAERLKGVDSTLKIQPAELGDSAVYLCASSPGTGVSYEQYFGPGTRLTVT.

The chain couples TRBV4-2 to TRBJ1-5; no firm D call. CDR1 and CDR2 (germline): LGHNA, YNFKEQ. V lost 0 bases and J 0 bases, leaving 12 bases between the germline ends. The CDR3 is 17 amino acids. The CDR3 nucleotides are TGTGCCAGCAGCCAAGATGTTTCGGTTCTTAGCAATCAGCCCCAGCATTTT. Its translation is CASSQDVSVLSNQPQHF.

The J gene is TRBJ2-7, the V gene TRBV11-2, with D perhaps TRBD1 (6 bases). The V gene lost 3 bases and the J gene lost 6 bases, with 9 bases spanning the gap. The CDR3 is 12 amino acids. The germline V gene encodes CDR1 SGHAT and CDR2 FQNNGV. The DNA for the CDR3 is TGTGCCAGCAGCTTTGAGACAGGCGAGCAGTACTTC. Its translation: CASSFETGEQYF. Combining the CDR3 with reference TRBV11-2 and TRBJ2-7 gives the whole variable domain EAGVAQSPRYKIIEKRQSVAFWCNPISGHATLYWYQQILGQGPKLLIQFQNNGVVDDSQLPKDRFSAERLKGVDSTLKIQPAKLEDSAVYLCASSFETGEQYFGPGTRLTVT.

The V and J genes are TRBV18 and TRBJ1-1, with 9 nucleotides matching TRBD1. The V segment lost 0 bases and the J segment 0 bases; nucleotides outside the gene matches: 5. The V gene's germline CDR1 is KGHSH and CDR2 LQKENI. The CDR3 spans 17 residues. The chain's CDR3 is CASSPPTGGGLNTEAFF. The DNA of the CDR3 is TGTGCCAGCTCACCACCGACAGGGGGTGGTTTGAACACTGAAGCTTTCTTT. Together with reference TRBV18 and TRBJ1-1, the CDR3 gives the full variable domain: NAGVMQNPRHLVRRRGQEARLRCSPMKGHSHVYWYRQLPEEGLKFMVYLQKENIIDESGMPKERFSAEFPKEGPSILRIQQVVRGDSAAYFCASSPPTGGGLNTEAFFGQGTRLTVV.

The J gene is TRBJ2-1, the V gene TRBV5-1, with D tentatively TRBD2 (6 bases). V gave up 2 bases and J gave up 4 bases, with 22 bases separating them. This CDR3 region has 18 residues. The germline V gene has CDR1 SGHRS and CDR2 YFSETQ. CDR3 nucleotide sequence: TGCGCCAGCAGCTTAAGATACGGGGGACCCCCTCATTACAATGAGCAGTTCTTC. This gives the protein CASSLRYGGPPHYNEQFF.

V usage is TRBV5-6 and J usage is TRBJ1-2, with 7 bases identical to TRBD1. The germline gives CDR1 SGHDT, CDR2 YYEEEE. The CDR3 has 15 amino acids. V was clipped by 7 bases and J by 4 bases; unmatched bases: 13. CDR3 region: CASSNSGGLFYGYTF. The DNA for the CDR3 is TGTGCCAGCTCAAATTCAGGGGGGCTATTCTATGGCTACACCTTC.

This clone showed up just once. CDR3 protein: CASRLGQDTYNEQFF. CDR3 nucleotide sequence: TGCGCCAGCAGATTAGGACAGGATACCTACAATGAGCAGTTCTTC. V gene TRBV10-2 combines with J gene TRBJ2-1; TRBD1 matches 7 bases. V lost 6 bases, J lost 2 bases, and 7 bases stayed unmatched. Germline CDR1 and CDR2: WSHSY and SAAADI. This CDR3 region has 15 residues.

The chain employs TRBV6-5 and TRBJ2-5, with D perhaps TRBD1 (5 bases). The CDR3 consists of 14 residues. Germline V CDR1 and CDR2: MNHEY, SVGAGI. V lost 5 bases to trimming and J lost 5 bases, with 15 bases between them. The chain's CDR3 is CASSLTGRAETQYF. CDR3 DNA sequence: TGTGCCAGCAGTCTCACAGGAAGAGCTGAGACCCAGTACTTC.

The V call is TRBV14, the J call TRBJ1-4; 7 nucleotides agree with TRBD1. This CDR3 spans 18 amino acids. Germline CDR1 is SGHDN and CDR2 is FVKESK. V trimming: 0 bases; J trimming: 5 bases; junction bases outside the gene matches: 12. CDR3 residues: CASSQDPWKSGGNEKLFF. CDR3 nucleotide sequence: TGTGCCAGCAGCCAAGATCCCTGGAAATCAGGGGGGAATGAAAAACTGTTTTTT.

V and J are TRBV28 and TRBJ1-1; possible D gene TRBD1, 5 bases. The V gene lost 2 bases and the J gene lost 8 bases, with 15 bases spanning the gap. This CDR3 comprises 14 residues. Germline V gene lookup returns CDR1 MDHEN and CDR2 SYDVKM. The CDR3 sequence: CASSLEEPGGEAFF. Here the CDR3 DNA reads TGTGCCAGCAGTTTAGAAGAACCGGGGGGAGAAGCTTTCTTT.